This T cell receptor (beta chain) comes out of a study of blood T cell repertoires in COVID-19. Study-level information: COVID-19 samples from acute and convalescent phases originated in the United States, Italy and Spain.

Turning to this clone: Other DNA sequences in the sample encode the same CDR3.

How the authors handled the data: Estimates of nucleated cell counts were drawn from the amplification of reference gene primers. The repertoire was sequenced with immunoSEQ multiplex PCR; TCRdb's copy has only in-frame clones and lacks some. The V and J calls and clone size were taken over from that table, and D and trimming were inferred from the DNA. The data contain approximately 270,000 clones, 70% to 90% of them singletons. The CDR3 spans 14 residues. After removal of 1 base from V and 3 bases from J, the junction contained 4 bases not matched to a gene. Germline CDR1 reads SQVTM; CDR2 reads ANQGSEA.

The chain recombines TRBV29-1 with TRBJ2-3, with 7 bases lining up with TRBD1. This receptor was taken from a man aged 18 to 35 with active or convalescent COVID-19. The sequencing sample was made of peripheral blood. The CDR3 DNA sequence: TGCAGCGTTGAAGGGGGCAGGGGGACAGATACGCAGTATTTT. The encoded protein is CSVEGGRGTDTQYF.